This entry lists 5 T cell receptor beta chains sequenced from one sample in a study of T cells in Graves' hyperthyroidism and ophthalmopathy. There were TCR beta CDR3 regions amplified from RNA transcripts. During a first-round RT-PCR of the TCR CDR3, the HTBI primer set was used. Via MiXCR, TCRdb re-called the multiplex PCR reads, giving one row per CDR3 protein. The sample holds 800,000 or so distinct CDR3 sequences, about two fifths seen once. Material for sequencing was blood. These receptors were obtained from a man between 18 and 29 years old with Graves' hyperthyroidism.

A few counts support this clonotype. The chain is built from TRBV5-4 and TRBJ2-7; TRBD1 might be the D (5 bases). Between the trimmed V and J ends, which lost 2 bases and 3 bases, there was a span of 9 bases. Germline V gives CDR1 SGHNT, CDR2 YYREEE (reference sequence). The CDR3 consists of 13 residues. The CDR3 spells CASSFFQGYEQYF. CDR3 DNA sequence: TGTGCCAGCAGCTTCTTTCAGGGCTACGAGCAGTACTTC.

This clonotype was counted between two and nine times. The CDR3 coding sequence is TGTGCCAGCTACTCGACGGTTGGCTATGGCTACACCTTC. The encoded protein is CASYSTVGYGYTF. V usage is TRBV2 and J usage is TRBJ1-2; D gene uncertain. The CDR3 is made up of 13 amino acids. Trimming left V 8 bases short and J 4 bases short, with 14 bases between. CDR1 and CDR2 (germline): SNHLY, FYNNEI.

This clonotype appeared a single time. The V and J genes are TRBV10-3 and TRBJ1-6; no clear D. V was shortened by 6 bases and J by 7 bases, with 10 bases between the two germline ends. The germline gives CDR1 ENHRY, CDR2 SYGVKD. This CDR3 comprises 13 residues. DNA for the CDR3: TGTGCCATCAGGCCGGCGGGGAATTCACCCCTCCACTTT. Residues: CAIRPAGNSPLHF.

The chain has TRBV12-3 or TRBV12-4 and TRBJ2-5, with D maybe TRBD1 (7 bases). Deletions cut 6 bases from V and 5 bases from J, with 19 bases between. This CDR3 has 15 residues. CDR3 coding DNA: TGTGCCAGCAGAGGAGGGGGCCCCCTAGGTGAGACCCAGTACTTC. As protein: CASRGGGPLGETQYF.

In its sample, this clonotype was seen a few times. This sequence joins TRBV6-5 and TRBJ2-5, with 12 bases lining up with TRBD1. Per germline, CDR1 MNHEY and CDR2 SVGAGI. This CDR3 spans 16 amino acids. The junction had 8 bases not matched to a gene; V was cut back by 4 bases and J by 5 bases. The CDR3 region is CASSWAGTGGAETQYF. The DNA of the CDR3 is TGTGCCAGCAGTTGGGCCGGGACAGGGGGCGCGGAGACCCAGTACTTC.